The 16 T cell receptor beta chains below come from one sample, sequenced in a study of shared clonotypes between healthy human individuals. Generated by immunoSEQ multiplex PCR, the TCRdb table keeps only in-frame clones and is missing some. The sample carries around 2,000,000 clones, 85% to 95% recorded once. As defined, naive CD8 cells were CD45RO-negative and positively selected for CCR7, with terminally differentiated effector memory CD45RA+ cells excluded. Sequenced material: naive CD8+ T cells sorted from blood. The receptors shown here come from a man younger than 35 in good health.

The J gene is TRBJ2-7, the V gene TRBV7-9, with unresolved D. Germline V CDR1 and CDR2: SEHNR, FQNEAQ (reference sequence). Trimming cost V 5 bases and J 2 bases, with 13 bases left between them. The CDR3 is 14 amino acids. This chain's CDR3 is CASSLTSVTYEQYF. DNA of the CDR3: TGTGCCAGCAGCCTTACCAGCGTAACCTACGAGCAGTACTTC.

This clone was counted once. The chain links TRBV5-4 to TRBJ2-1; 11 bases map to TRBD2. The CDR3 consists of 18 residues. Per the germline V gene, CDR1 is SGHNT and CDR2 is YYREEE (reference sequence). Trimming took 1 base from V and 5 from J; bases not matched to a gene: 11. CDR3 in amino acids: CASSLRIVGLAGDNEQFF. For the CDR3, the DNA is TGTGCCAGCAGCTTGAGGATTGTTGGACTAGCGGGCGACAATGAGCAGTTCTTC. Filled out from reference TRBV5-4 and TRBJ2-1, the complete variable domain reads ETGVTQSPTHLIKTRGQQVTLRCSSQSGHNTVSWYQQALGQGPQFIFQYYREEENGRGNFPPRFSGLQFPNYSSELNVNALELDDSALYLCASSLRIVGLAGDNEQFFGPGTRLTVL.

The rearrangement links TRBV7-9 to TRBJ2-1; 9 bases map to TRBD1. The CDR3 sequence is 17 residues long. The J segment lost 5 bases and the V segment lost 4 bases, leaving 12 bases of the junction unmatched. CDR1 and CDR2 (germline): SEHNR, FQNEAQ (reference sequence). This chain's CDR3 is CASSYKTGTGTDNEQFF. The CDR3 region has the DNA TGTGCCAGCAGCTACAAAACCGGGACAGGGACCGACAATGAGCAGTTCTTC.

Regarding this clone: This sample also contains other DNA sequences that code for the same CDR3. Here the CDR3 DNA reads TGTGCCAGTAGTCCGGGACTAGCGGGAGTCTACGAGCAGTACTTC. This translates into CASSPGLAGVYEQYF. This sequence joins TRBV19 and TRBJ2-7, with 14 bases matching TRBD2. This CDR3 has 15 amino acids. V lost 5 bases, J lost 3 bases, and 3 bases stayed unmatched. The germline V gene encodes CDR1 LNHDA and CDR2 SQIVND (reference sequence). The complete variable domain, with remaining parts taken from reference TRBV19 and TRBJ2-7, reads DGGITQSPKYLFRKEGQNVTLSCEQNLNHDAMYWYRQDPGQGLRLIYYSQIVNDFQKGDIAEGYSVSREKKESFPLTVTSAQKNPTAFYLCASSPGLAGVYEQYFGPGTRLTVT.

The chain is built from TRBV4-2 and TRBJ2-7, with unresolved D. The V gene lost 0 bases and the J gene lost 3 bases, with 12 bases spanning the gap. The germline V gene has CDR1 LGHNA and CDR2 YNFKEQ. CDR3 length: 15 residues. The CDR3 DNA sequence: TGTGCCAGCAGCCAAGATCTCTTGGCTAGCTACGAGCAGTACTTC. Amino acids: CASSQDLLASYEQYF.

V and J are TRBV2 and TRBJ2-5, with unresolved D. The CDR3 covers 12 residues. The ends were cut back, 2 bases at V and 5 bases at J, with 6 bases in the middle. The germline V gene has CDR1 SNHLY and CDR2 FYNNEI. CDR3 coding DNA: TGTGCCAGCAGTGAATGGGCGGAGACCCAGTACTTC. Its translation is CASSEWAETQYF.

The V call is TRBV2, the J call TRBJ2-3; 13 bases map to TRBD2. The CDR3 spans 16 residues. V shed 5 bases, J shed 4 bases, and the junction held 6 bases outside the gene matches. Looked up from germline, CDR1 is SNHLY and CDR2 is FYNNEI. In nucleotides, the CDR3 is TGTGCCAGCAGTCAGACTAGCGGGGGGCTATCAGATACGCAGTATTTT. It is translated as CASSQTSGGLSDTQYF.

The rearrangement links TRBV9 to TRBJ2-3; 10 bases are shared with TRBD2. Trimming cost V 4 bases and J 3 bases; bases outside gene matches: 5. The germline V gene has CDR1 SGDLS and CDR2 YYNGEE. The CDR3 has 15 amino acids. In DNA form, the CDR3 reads TGTGCCAGCAGCTCTAGCGGGAGTTGGACAGATACGCAGTATTTT. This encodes CASSSSGSWTDTQYF.

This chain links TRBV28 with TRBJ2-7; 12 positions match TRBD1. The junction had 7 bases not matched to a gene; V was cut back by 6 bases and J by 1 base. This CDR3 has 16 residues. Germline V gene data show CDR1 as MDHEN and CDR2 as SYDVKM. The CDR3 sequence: CASRPGTGGASYEQYF. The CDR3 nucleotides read TGTGCCAGCAGACCCGGGACAGGGGGCGCGTCCTACGAGCAGTACTTC.

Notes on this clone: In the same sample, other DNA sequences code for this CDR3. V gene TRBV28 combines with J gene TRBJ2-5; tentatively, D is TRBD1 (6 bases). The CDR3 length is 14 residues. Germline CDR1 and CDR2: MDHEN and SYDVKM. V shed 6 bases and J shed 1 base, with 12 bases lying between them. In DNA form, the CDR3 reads TGTGCCAGCAGCCCCAGGGACATCCAAGAGACCCAGTACTTC. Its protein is CASSPRDIQETQYF. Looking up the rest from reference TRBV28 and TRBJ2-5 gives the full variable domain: DVKVTQSSRYLVKRTGEKVFLECVQDMDHENMFWYRQDPGLGLRLIYFSYDVKMKEKGDIPEGYSVSREKKERFSLILESASTNQTSMYLCASSPRDIQETQYFGPGTRLLVL.

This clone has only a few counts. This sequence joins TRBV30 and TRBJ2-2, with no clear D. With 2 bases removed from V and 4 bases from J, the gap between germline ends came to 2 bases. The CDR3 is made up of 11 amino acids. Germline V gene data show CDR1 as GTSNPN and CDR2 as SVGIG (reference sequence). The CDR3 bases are TGTGCCTGGAGTTTCACCGGGGAGCTGTTTTTT. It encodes CAWSFTGELFF.

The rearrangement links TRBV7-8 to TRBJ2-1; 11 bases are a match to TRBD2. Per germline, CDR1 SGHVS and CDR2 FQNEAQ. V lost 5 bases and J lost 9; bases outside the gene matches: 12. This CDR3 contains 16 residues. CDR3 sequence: CASSLALAGVRGEQFF. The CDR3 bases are TGTGCCAGCAGCCTCGCACTAGCGGGAGTCAGGGGTGAGCAGTTCTTC.

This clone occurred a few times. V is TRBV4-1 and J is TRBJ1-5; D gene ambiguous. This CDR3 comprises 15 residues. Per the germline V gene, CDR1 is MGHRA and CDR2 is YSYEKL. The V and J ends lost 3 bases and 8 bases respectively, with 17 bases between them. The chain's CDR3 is CASSQEPGLREPQHF. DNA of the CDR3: TGCGCCAGCAGCCAGGAACCGGGCCTAAGGGAGCCCCAGCATTTT.

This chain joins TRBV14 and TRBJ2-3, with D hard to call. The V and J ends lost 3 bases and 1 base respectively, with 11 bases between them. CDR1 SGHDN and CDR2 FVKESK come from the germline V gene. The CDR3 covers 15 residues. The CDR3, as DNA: TGTGCCAGCAGCCACCCAAAGGCAGGCACAGATACGCAGTATTTT. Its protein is CASSHPKAGTDTQYF.

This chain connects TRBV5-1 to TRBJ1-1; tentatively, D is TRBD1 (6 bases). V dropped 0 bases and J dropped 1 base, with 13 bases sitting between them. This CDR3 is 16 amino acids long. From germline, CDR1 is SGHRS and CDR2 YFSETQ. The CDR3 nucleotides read TGCGCCAGCAGCTTGGGGCCGGGACATACGAACACTGAAGCTTTCTTT. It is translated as CASSLGPGHTNTEAFF.

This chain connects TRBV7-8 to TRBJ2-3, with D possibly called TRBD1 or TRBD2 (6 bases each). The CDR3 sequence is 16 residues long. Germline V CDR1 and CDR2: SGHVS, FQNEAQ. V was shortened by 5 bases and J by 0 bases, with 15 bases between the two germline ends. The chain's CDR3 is CASSIHQGTSTDTQYF. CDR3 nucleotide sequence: TGTGCCAGCAGCATTCATCAGGGGACTAGCACAGATACGCAGTATTTT.